This T cell receptor beta chain emerged from a study of OX40 agonist ivuxolimab in advanced cancers. The CDR3 is 17 residues long. V lost 3 bases to trimming and J lost 8 bases; unmatched junction nucleotides: 14. Germline V gene data show CDR1 as KGHSH and CDR2 as LQKENI. Generated by immunoSEQ multiplex PCR, the TCRdb table keeps only in-frame clones and is missing some. Of approximately 45,000 clones in the sample, approximately 80% were seen once. Autoimmune disease history or systemic immunosuppression meant exclusion. The origin of this receptor is an adult with an advanced solid tumor such as melanoma, head and neck, liver or kidney cancer. The sample was CD4+ or CD8+ T cells sorted from blood, taken in a trial of the OX40 agonist ivuxolimab. The genes are TRBV18 and TRBJ2-1; 9 positions agree with TRBD2. This CDR3 reads CASSPAGTSSLRDEQFF. The CDR3, as DNA: TGTGCCAGCTCACCTGCCGGGACTAGCAGCCTTCGGGATGAGCAGTTCTTC.